A selection of T cell receptor beta chains follows, all from one sample in a study of cytomegalovirus exposure and HLA in healthy donors. Sequencing used immunoSEQ multiplex PCR; TCRdb keeps in-frame clones, though not all of them. This sample yields 140,000 to 150,000 clones, of which about three quarters are seen a single time; around 1.9% belongs to the top ten. The source material was PBMCs. These receptors were obtained from a man aged 35 to 55 in good health and CMV-seronegative. Both conserved end residues are part of each CDR3. A D gene is named only where the DNA matches it firmly. Where a row states a size, it is once, few, many or the class of an expanded clone; other rows omit it.

few TRBJ2-1 . TRBV6-5 CASSPLGGNEQFF TGTGCCAGCAGCCCCCTCGGGGGCAATGAGCAGTTCTTC
. TRBJ2-5 . TRBV5-1 CASSRGRDTVQETQYF TGCGCCAGCAGCCGGGGACGGGACACCGTCCAAGAGACCCAGTACTTC
. TRBJ2-7 TRBD2 TRBV27 CASSSSGSPYEQYF TGTGCCAGCAGTTCTAGCGGGAGCCCCTACGAGCAGTACTTC
. TRBJ2-1 TRBD2 TRBV5-8 CASSHGTSGLSEQFF TGTGCCAGCAGCCACGGGACTAGCGGGTTAAGCGAGCAGTTCTTC
. TRBJ2-5 TRBD1 TRBV11-2 CASSLAIGQGETQYF TGTGCCAGCAGCTTAGCCATCGGACAGGGTGAGACCCAGTACTTC
. TRBJ1-6 . TRBV5-6 CASSGPQVTASPLHF TGTGCCAGCAGCGGGCCCCAGGTGACGGCGTCACCCCTCCACTTT
. TRBJ2-7 . TRBV30 CAWSFAGPRGTYEQYF TGTGCCTGGAGTTTCGCAGGCCCCCGAGGGACCTACGAGCAGTACTTC
. TRBJ2-3 TRBD2 TRBV27 CASSLSGFTDTQYF TGTGCCAGCAGTCTTAGCGGGTTCACAGATACGCAGTATTTT
. TRBJ1-1 TRBD1 TRBV4-1 CASSPSQGAVNTEAFF TGCGCCAGCAGCCCGTCTCAGGGGGCTGTGAACACTGAAGCTTTCTTT
. TRBJ1-5 TRBD1 TRBV7-9 CASSPGQANQPQHF TGTGCCAGCAGCCCAGGACAGGCCAATCAGCCCCAGCATTTT
. TRBJ1-2 . TRBV5-1 CASSPIDGYTF TGCGCCAGCAGCCCAATTGATGGCTACACCTTC
. TRBJ1-5 TRBD1 TRBV4-3 CASSQGTGVNQPQHF TGCGCCAGCAGCCAAGGGACAGGGGTCAATCAGCCCCAGCATTTT
. TRBJ2-4 TRBD1 TRBV4-2 CASSQLSGGTKNIQYF TGTGCCAGCAGCCAACTGTCAGGGGGAACCAAAAACATTCAGTACTTC
. TRBJ2-1 TRBD2 TRBV30 CAWSWLAGGLEQFF TGTGCCTGGAGTTGGCTAGCGGGGGGGCTTGAGCAGTTCTTC
few TRBJ2-5 . TRBV10-3 CAISESRTQETQYF TGTGCCATCAGTGAGTCGAGGACACAGGAGACCCAGTACTTC
. TRBJ2-1 . TRBV9 CASSESSYNEQFF TGTGCCAGCAGCGAGAGCTCCTACAATGAGCAGTTCTTC
. TRBJ2-4 TRBD2 TRBV18 CASSPEVAGVGTKNIQYF TGTGCCAGCTCACCGGAAGTAGCGGGAGTGGGGACCAAAAACATTCAGTACTTC
few TRBJ2-1 . TRBV7-6 CASSFGGSYNEQFF TGTGCCAGCAGCTTTGGGGGGTCCTACAATGAGCAGTTCTTC
once TRBJ2-1 TRBD1 TRBV7-9 CASSFGQGRDEQFF TGTGCCAGCAGCTTTGGACAGGGAAGGGATGAGCAGTTCTTC
. TRBJ1-6 TRBD1 TRBV5-4 CASSLDYGTGHPLHF TGTGCCAGCAGCTTGGATTACGGGACAGGCCACCCCCTCCACTTT
. TRBJ2-2 . TRBV5-6 CASSLDRTSAGELFF TGTGCCAGCAGCTTGGACAGGACATCAGCCGGGGAGCTGTTTTTT
. TRBJ2-1 TRBD2 TRBV29-1 CSVVGESGRAVYNEQFF TGCAGCGTTGTCGGGGAGAGCGGGAGGGCCGTTTACAATGAGCAGTTCTTC
. TRBJ2-7 TRBD1 TRBV4-1 CASSQPGQGREQYF TGCGCCAGCAGCCAACCGGGACAGGGTCGCGAGCAGTACTTC
. TRBJ2-7 TRBD1 TRBV4-3 CASSQDYRGGFEQYF TGCGCCAGCAGCCAAGATTACAGGGGCGGCTTCGAGCAGTACTTC
. TRBJ2-1 TRBD2 TRBV5-1 CASSLAGGGLNEQFF TGCGCCAGCAGCTTAGCGGGGGGCGGTTTGAATGAGCAGTTCTTC
. TRBJ1-1 . TRBV4-3 CASSQGQLNTEAFF TGCGCCAGCAGCCAAGGGCAGTTGAACACTGAAGCTTTCTTT
. TRBJ2-3 . TRBV11-2 CASSLAPSVTIGEYF TGTGCCAGCAGCTTAGCGCCGTCTGTAACAATAGGAGAGTATTTT
. TRBJ2-1 TRBD2 TRBV9 CASSVSRTSGYNEQFF TGTGCCAGCAGCGTATCGAGGACTAGCGGATACAATGAGCAGTTCTTC
. TRBJ2-3 . TRBV19 CASSTPGAETDTQYF TGTGCCAGTAGTACCCCAGGGGCGGAGACAGATACGCAGTATTTT
. TRBJ2-6 TRBD1 TRBV4-1 CASSQGEDRAVLTF TGCGCCAGCAGCCAAGGCGAAGACAGGGCGGTCCTGACTTTC
. TRBJ2-7 TRBD1 TRBV5-1 CASSLPRAYSGQDYEQYF TGCGCCAGCAGCTTACCTCGGGCCTACTCGGGACAGGACTACGAGCAGTACTTC
. TRBJ2-7 . TRBV15 CATSRPLDREGLYF TGTGCCACCAGCAGACCGCTGGACCGTGAGGGTCTGTACTTC
. TRBJ1-1 . TRBV6-4 CASSDSSGGSGTEAFF TGTGCCAGCAGTGACTCTTCGGGAGGGTCCGGCACTGAAGCTTTCTTT
once TRBJ2-3 TRBD2 TRBV6-1 CASSDDWTSGFTDTRYF TGTGCCAGCAGTGATGATTGGACTAGCGGGTTCACAGATACGCGGTATTTT
. TRBJ2-3 TRBD1 TRBV7-8 CASSLTGVEDTQYF TGTGCCAGCAGTTTAACAGGGGTTGAAGATACGCAGTATTTT
. TRBJ2-3 TRBD2 TRBV11-2 CASSLTGGAADTQYF TGTGCCAGCAGCTTAACCGGGGGGGCCGCAGATACGCAGTATTTT
. TRBJ2-7 TRBD2 TRBV5-1 CASSSHITEWRAGGLYEQYF TGCGCCAGCAGCTCCCATATAACCGAATGGCGGGCGGGAGGCCTCTACGAGCAGTACTTC
. TRBJ2-1 TRBD2 TRBV7-9 CASRKAGLAVFNEQFF TGTGCCAGCCGTAAAGCCGGACTAGCGGTATTTAATGAGCAGTTCTTC
few TRBJ1-1 TRBD1 TRBV7-6 CASSPTGMNTEAFF TGTGCCAGCAGCCCGACAGGGATGAACACTGAAGCTTTCTTT
. TRBJ2-7 . TRBV6-5 CASSPGLYEQYF TGTGCCAGCAGCCCAGGGCTTTACGAGCAGTACTTC
. TRBJ1-4 . TRBV28 CASSPTDRGGEKLFF TGTGCCAGCAGTCCGACCGACCGAGGGGGTGAAAAACTGTTTTTT
. TRBJ2-5 TRBD2 TRBV7-3 CASSQAGAGETQYF TGTGCCAGCAGCCAAGCGGGGGCCGGGGAGACCCAGTACTTC
. TRBJ2-5 TRBD1 TRBV28 CASTGQGYQETQYF TGTGCCAGCACGGGACAGGGGTACCAAGAGACCCAGTACTTC
. TRBJ2-7 TRBD1 TRBV5-1 CASSLAGQGRGNEQYF TGCGCCAGCAGCTTGGCAGGACAGGGGAGAGGGAACGAGCAGTACTTC
. TRBJ2-6 TRBD2 TRBV2 CASSEFGGSSVGANVLTF TGTGCCAGCAGTGAGTTTGGCGGGAGCTCCGTGGGGGCCAACGTCCTGACTTTC
. TRBJ1-1 TRBD1 TRBV19 CASSRDRMNTEAFF TGTGCCAGTAGTCGGGACAGAATGAACACTGAAGCTTTCTTT
. TRBJ1-4 TRBD1 TRBV28 CGVRDRGMGTLGKLFF TGCGGGGTCCGGGACAGGGGAATGGGGACTTTGGGAAAACTGTTTTTT
. TRBJ2-7 TRBD2 TRBV6-5 CASSYAAGAYEQYF TGTGCCAGCAGTTACGCGGCGGGAGCCTACGAGCAGTACTTC
. TRBJ2-7 TRBD1 TRBV9 CASSEGQGWIYEQYF TGTGCCAGCAGCGAAGGACAGGGGTGGATCTACGAGCAGTACTTC
. TRBJ1-2 TRBD1 TRBV20-1 CSVGTGYGYTF TGCAGTGTGGGGACAGGCTATGGCTACACCTTC
. TRBJ2-3 . TRBV6-1 CASKEGGTDTQYF TGTGCCAGCAAGGAGGGTGGAACAGATACGCAGTATTTT
once TRBJ2-1 TRBD2 TRBV11-2 CASSLDRPSGTYNEQFF TGTGCCAGCAGCTTAGATCGGCCTAGCGGGACATACAATGAGCAGTTCTTC
few TRBJ2-1 . TRBV7-2 CASSLGVRAEYNEQFF TGTGCCAGCAGCTTAGGCGTTCGAGCGGAGTACAATGAGCAGTTCTTC
. TRBJ1-5 . TRBV6-1 CASSLEGDQPQHF TGTGCCAGCAGCCTAGAGGGCGATCAGCCCCAGCATTTT
few TRBJ2-5 . TRBV2 CASRGDTETQYF TGTGCCAGCAGGGGGGACACGGAGACCCAGTACTTC
. TRBJ1-1 . TRBV27 CASTPLTDTSLAFF TGTGCCAGCACCCCCCTGACAGATACCTCGTTGGCTTTCTTT
. TRBJ2-2 . TRBV7-9 CASSPRVGQVGAGELFF TGTGCCAGCAGCCCGCGGGTTGGGCAGGTCGGCGCCGGGGAGCTGTTTTTT
. TRBJ2-1 TRBD1 TRBV6-6 CASMGAGTGSYNEQFF TGTGCCAGCATGGGGGCCGGGACAGGGTCCTACAATGAGCAGTTCTTC
. TRBJ2-1 . TRBV27 CASSWGDPYNEQFF TGTGCCAGCAGTTGGGGGGACCCCTACAATGAGCAGTTCTTC
. TRBJ2-3 TRBD2 TRBV5-5 CASSLVSGASTDTQYF TGTGCCAGCAGCTTGGTTAGCGGGGCTAGCACAGATACGCAGTATTTT